This entry concerns a single T cell receptor beta chain. The antigen this receptor binds is unknown. Base qualities are not provided; no much larger clone lies one nucleotide away. Using the deep immunoSEQ assay, TCR CDR3 regions were amplified from genomic DNA by multiplex PCR. Extracted genomic DNA from each cell subset was distributed evenly across all wells of several immunoSEQ 96-well plates, and each plate was treated as a replicate. Each replicate PCR for sorted subsets received roughly 0.2 ug genomic DNA, equal to roughly 30,000 T cell genomes. The purified libraries were quantified using a Qubit 3.0 fluorometer, sized with a Bioanalyzer 2100, and then quantified again using the KAPA Library Quantification kit. A separate single-read 150-cycle Illumina NextSeq 550 flow cell was used to sequence each immunoSEQ 96-well plate. From the authors' description of their analysis: Because the immunoSEQ output included only junctional sequences and no quality scores, the filtering could not be the same as the filtering used for full-length reads. Sequences were annotated with PyIR, a Python wrapper for IgBLAST v1.9, using IMGT germline references to assign V/J genes and CDR3. Reads were filtered out if the reads had weak V/J assignments (E-value above 1e-6), no CDR3, stop codons, out-of-frame junctions, or ambiguous translated residues. V3J clonotypes were defined as sequences sharing an identical inferred V gene, J gene, and CDR3 amino acid sequence. Percentage overlap between repertoires was computed as shared unique clonotypes divided by the size of the smaller repertoire. Richness of each repertoire was evaluated using RTK rarefaction, the Chao1 estimator, and Recon v2.1 estimates of unobserved clonotypes. For all TCRbeta clonotypes obtained by the gDNA method from a few donors, generation probabilities were computed with OLGA. TCRdb limited this immuneACCESS table to in-frame rearrangements with V and J called. A share of clones is missing; checked studies link under half to unresolved V genes, and the rest is unexplained. That table supplies the V and J calls and clone size; D and trimming were determined from the DNA. Within this sample are a few million clones, with approximately 95% of them counted one time only. The ten biggest clones cover 0.39% of the sample.

The sample comes from a study of shared clonotypes between healthy human individuals (dated by TCRdb to the early 2020s). Turning to the overall study: Two women and a few men aged 18 to 49 years were included in the cohort. For each donor, three plates each were used for CD4 naive and CD4 memory, two plates were used for CD8 naive, and one plate was used for CD8 memory. To estimate repertoire size and how much clonotype sharing occurs between individuals, the study deeply sequenced the blood TCR repertoires of about five healthy adults. Different laboratories and diverse techniques were used to prepare libraries and sequence TCR repertoires, to increase sequencing depth and limit assay-specific biases. Per donor, leukapheresis produced somewhere between about 0.85 and 10 billion PBMCs.

Healthy HIV-negative adults with no recently reported acute infections or vaccinations were included as donors. Every donor was a Caucasian adult residing in Nashville, Tennessee, USA. CD4+ T cells were enriched through magnetic negative selection, after which naive cells were positively selected on CD45RA and the remaining negative fraction served as the memory subset. Blood was obtained by leukapheresis, after which PBMCs were separated by Ficoll-Histopaque density gradient centrifugation and cryopreserved in liquid nitrogen vapor phase. Analytical flow cytometry was used to check the purity and quantity of each magnetically sorted T cell population. From each sorted fraction, genomic DNA was isolated and quantified by UV absorbance on a Nanodrop 2000c. Broad study findings and their caveats: Because the study included only a small number of donors, the genetic and exposure-history diversity represented was limited. Naive subsets generally had larger estimated clonotype richness than memory subsets. Sampling was restricted to blood, and TCR repertoires in tissues likely differ from the TCR repertoires found in blood. Sharing across a handful of donors was observed for approximately 5% of naive CD4, 3% to 3.5% of naive CD8, over 2% of memory CD4, and about 0.4% of memory CD8 clonotypes. Pairwise subsampling indicated that sequencing depth was expected to affect the degree of clonotype sharing among donors. Compared with non-shared clonotypes, the clonotypes found in all four sorted-subset donors had higher generation probabilities. Even with the large sequencing depth, rarefaction of the sorted-subset datasets indicated that sequencing was incomplete.

CDR1 and CDR2, looked up from the germline V gene (reference sequence), are MNHEY and SMNVEV. The CDR3 sequence holds 10 residues, the cysteine and phenylalanine included. The only DNA kept is the CDR3, 30 bases in frame from the first base. The junction shows trimming of 7 bases on V and 2 bases on J, plus 3 bases between the germline ends. The sequence came from a man aged 18 to 29 in good health. Some clones in this sample may be carry-over from other donors' samples. The sample consisted of naive CD4+ T cells from PBMCs. This sample's cell subset or site label indicates: CD45RA+ positively selected. This receptor chain uses TRBV27 and TRBJ2-7; no D segment can be confidently identified. For the CDR3, the sequence is CASTPYEQYF. The bases read TGTGCCAGCACACCCTACGAGCAGTACTTC.